This entry lists 19 T cell receptor beta chains sequenced from one sample in a study of blood T cell repertoires in COVID-19. Method: immunoSEQ multiplex PCR; TCRdb's copy keeps in-frame clones and lacks some. This table holds about 240,000 clones, about four fifths found once. Sequencing input: peripheral blood. The receptors stem from a woman older than 75 with acute or convalescent COVID-19.

Turning to this clone: The sample contains more than one DNA sequence encoding this CDR3. The V call is TRBV5-1, the J call TRBJ2-1; maybe TRBD1 (6 bases). Trimming took off 0 bases at V and 7 bases at J, with 11 bases between the two ends. The CDR3 loop spans 14 amino acids. Germline CDR1 SGHRS, CDR2 YFSETQ. The CDR3 here is CASSLGQERNEQFF. CDR3 DNA sequence: TGCGCCAGCAGCTTGGGACAGGAACGGAATGAGCAGTTCTTC.

The J gene is TRBJ2-6, the V gene TRBV28; D gene uncertain. Trimming took off 6 bases at V and 2 bases at J, with 8 bases between the two ends. There are 14 residues in the CDR3. Germline V gene sequence: CDR1 MDHEN, CDR2 SYDVKM. CDR3 nucleotide sequence: TGTGCCAGCAGCCCCTATACTGGGGCCAACGTCCTGACTTTC. This codes for CASSPYTGANVLTF.

Note on this clone: Other nucleotide sequences in the sample specify the same CDR3. This sequence joins TRBV20-1 and TRBJ1-1; 7 nucleotides match TRBD1. CDR1 DFQATT and CDR2 SNEGSKA come from the germline V gene (reference sequence). V shed 3 bases, J shed 5 bases, and the junction held 6 bases outside the gene matches. This CDR3 is 13 amino acids long. CDR3: CSASNRGGTEAFF. As DNA, the CDR3 is TGCAGTGCTAGTAACAGGGGCGGGACTGAAGCTTTCTTT.

This chain uses TRBV20-1 with TRBJ1-2, with 9 bases matching TRBD1. J lost 2 bases, V lost 7 bases, and 8 bases had no gene match. CDR1 and CDR2 from the germline V gene are DFQATT and SNEGSKA (reference sequence). The CDR3 has 14 residues. The CDR3 region has the DNA TGCAGTGTTAGTCTACAGGGGGCGAACTATGGCTACACCTTC. This codes for CSVSLQGANYGYTF.

The genes are TRBV3-1 (or the pseudogene TRBV3-2) and TRBJ2-3; 9 bases align to TRBD1. The CDR3 has 15 amino acids. From germline, CDR1 is LGHDT and CDR2 YNNKEL (reference sequence). Germline trimming cut 4 bases from V and 2 bases from J; bases unmatched to any gene: 4. Written as DNA, the CDR3 is TGTGCCAGCAGCCCCCGGACAGGGGCCACAGATACGCAGTATTTT. Translating it yields CASSPRTGATDTQYF.

V usage is TRBV15 and J usage is TRBJ1-2; D call uncertain. The germline V gene has CDR1 LNHNV and CDR2 YYDKDF (reference sequence). Trimming removed 6 bases at V and 6 bases at J, with 11 bases between. This CDR3 contains 12 residues. The CDR3 loop is CATSITDDGYTF. The DNA for the CDR3 is TGTGCCACCAGTATTACAGATGATGGCTACACCTTC.

The rearrangement joins TRBV3-1 (or the pseudogene TRBV3-2) to TRBJ1-5, with a weak D call TRBD1 (5 bases). Trimming cost V 3 bases and J 6 bases, with 15 bases left between them. Germline CDR1 and CDR2: LGHDT and YNNKEL (reference sequence). The CDR3 totals 15 residues. As DNA, the CDR3 is TGTGCCAGCAGCCAGTTTCGGCAGGGAGGTCAGCCCCAGCATTTT. Residues: CASSQFRQGGQPQHF.

The rearrangement joins TRBV3-1 (or the pseudogene TRBV3-2) to TRBJ2-1; 8 nucleotides line up with TRBD1. CDR1 is LGHDT, CDR2 YNNKEL, per germline (reference sequence). V was pared by 4 bases and J by 4 bases, with 6 bases of the junction left unmatched. This CDR3 spans 15 amino acids. The CDR3 region is CASSPDRVEYNEQFF. CDR3 DNA sequence: TGTGCCAGCAGCCCGGACAGGGTGGAATACAATGAGCAGTTCTTC.

The chain joins TRBV6-6 to TRBJ1-6; D remains unclear. V lost 4 bases to trimming and J lost 6 bases, with 4 bases between them. The CDR3 contains 12 residues. Germline V CDR1 and CDR2: MNHNY, SVGAGI (reference sequence). Written as DNA, the CDR3 is TGTGCCAGCAGTTTCGGTAATTCACCCCTCCACTTT. Translation gives CASSFGNSPLHF.

This chain's CDR3 is CASSIGTGNYNEQFF. CDR3 bases: TGTGCCAGCAGCATTGGGACAGGGAACTACAATGAGCAGTTCTTC. The rearrangement uses TRBV9 and TRBJ2-1, with 9 bases that match TRBD1. CDR1 SGDLS and CDR2 YYNGEE come from the germline V gene. V shed 4 bases, J shed 3 bases, and the junction held 5 bases outside the gene matches. CDR3 length: 15 amino acids.

Points on this clone: This sample includes further DNA sequences coding for the same CDR3. The gene calls are TRBV2 and TRBJ1-2, with D possibly being TRBD1 (6 bases). V shed 4 bases and J shed 0 bases, with 9 bases lying between them. Germline lookup yields CDR1 SNHLY and CDR2 FYNNEI. The CDR3 consists of 14 residues. For the CDR3, the DNA is TGTGCCAGCAGTGCACAGGGAACTAACTATGGCTACACCTTC. Its protein product is CASSAQGTNYGYTF.

This clone was observed a single time. The rearrangement links TRBV13 to TRBJ1-2; TRBD1 agrees at 7 bases. The CDR3 has 15 amino acids. Germline CDR1 PRHDT, CDR2 FYEKMQ (reference sequence). J lost 4 bases, V lost 5 bases, and 10 bases had no gene match. The CDR3 sequence is CASSRRGGEGYGYTF. CDR3 DNA sequence: TGTGCCAGCAGCCGTAGAGGGGGCGAAGGCTATGGCTACACCTTC.

The V gene is TRBV9, the J gene TRBJ1-1; weak D call: TRBD1 (6 bases). The CDR3 is 17 residues long. Looked up from germline, CDR1 is SGDLS and CDR2 is YYNGEE. V lost 4 bases and J 2 bases, leaving 21 bases between the germline ends. CDR3: CASSSAVGGAGNTEAFF. Here the CDR3 DNA reads TGTGCCAGCAGCTCCGCAGTAGGGGGGGCCGGCAACACTGAAGCTTTCTTT.

This clone was counted a single time. This CDR3 reads CASSFGAWQETQYF. CDR3 DNA: TGTGCCAGCAGCTTTGGAGCGTGGCAAGAGACCCAGTACTTC. The chain links TRBV12-1 to TRBJ2-5; the table's D call TRBD2 went unverified against the DNA. TRBV12-1 is given as a pseudogene. CDR3 length equals 14 residues.

This chain joins TRBV7-2 and TRBJ2-7; 9 bases agree with TRBD2. The CDR3 runs to 16 residues. J lost 4 bases, V lost 1 base, and 8 bases had no gene match. Germline lookup yields CDR1 SGHTA and CDR2 FQGNSA. DNA for the CDR3: TGTGCCAGCAGCTTAGATGGTAGCGGGGGATATTACGAGCAGTACTTC. Translated, it gives CASSLDGSGGYYEQYF. Drawing the rest from reference TRBV7-2 and TRBJ2-7, the complete variable domain is GAGVSQSPSNKVTEKGKDVELRCDPISGHTALYWYRQSLGQGLEFLIYFQGNSAPDKSGLPSDRFSAERTGGSVSTLTIQRTQQEDSAVYLCASSLDGSGGYYEQYFGPGTRLTVT.

V is TRBV3-1 (or the pseudogene TRBV3-2) and J is TRBJ1-2; possibly TRBD1 for D (6 bases). CDR3 length: 14 residues. Germline V lookup: CDR1 LGHDT, CDR2 YNNKEL (reference sequence). The V gene lost 5 bases and the J gene lost 4 bases, with 14 bases spanning the gap. The CDR3 loop is CASSYGQSLYGYTF. CDR3 bases: TGTGCCAGCAGCTACGGACAGTCGCTCTATGGCTACACCTTC.

The V gene is TRBV5-1, the J gene TRBJ1-3; D is unclear. There are 16 residues in the CDR3. Germline CDR1 reads SGHRS; CDR2 reads YFSETQ. V was shortened by 0 bases and J by 5 bases, with 15 bases between the two germline ends. CDR3 protein: CASSLGGTQKRNTIYF. The CDR3 DNA is TGCGCCAGCAGCTTGGGTGGCACCCAAAAGAGAAACACCATATATTTT.

This clone was detected once. The CDR3 DNA reads as TGTGCCAGCAGCCAGACGCGACTAAATTCACCCCTCCACTTT. This codes for CASSQTRLNSPLHF. The V and J genes are TRBV27 and TRBJ1-6; D uncertain. V lost 6 bases and J 7 bases, leaving 13 bases between the germline ends. The CDR3 runs 14 residues. Germline lookup yields CDR1 MNHEY and CDR2 SMNVEV (reference sequence).

This rearrangement joins TRBV24-1 to TRBJ1-2, with D perhaps TRBD1 (6 bases). V was trimmed by 4 bases and J by 0 bases, leaving 11 bases between them. This CDR3 has 15 residues. CDR1 and CDR2 (germline): KGHDR, SFDVKD. The CDR3 is CATSEQQGPNYGYTF. DNA of the CDR3: TGTGCCACCAGTGAGCAACAGGGACCTAACTATGGCTACACCTTC.